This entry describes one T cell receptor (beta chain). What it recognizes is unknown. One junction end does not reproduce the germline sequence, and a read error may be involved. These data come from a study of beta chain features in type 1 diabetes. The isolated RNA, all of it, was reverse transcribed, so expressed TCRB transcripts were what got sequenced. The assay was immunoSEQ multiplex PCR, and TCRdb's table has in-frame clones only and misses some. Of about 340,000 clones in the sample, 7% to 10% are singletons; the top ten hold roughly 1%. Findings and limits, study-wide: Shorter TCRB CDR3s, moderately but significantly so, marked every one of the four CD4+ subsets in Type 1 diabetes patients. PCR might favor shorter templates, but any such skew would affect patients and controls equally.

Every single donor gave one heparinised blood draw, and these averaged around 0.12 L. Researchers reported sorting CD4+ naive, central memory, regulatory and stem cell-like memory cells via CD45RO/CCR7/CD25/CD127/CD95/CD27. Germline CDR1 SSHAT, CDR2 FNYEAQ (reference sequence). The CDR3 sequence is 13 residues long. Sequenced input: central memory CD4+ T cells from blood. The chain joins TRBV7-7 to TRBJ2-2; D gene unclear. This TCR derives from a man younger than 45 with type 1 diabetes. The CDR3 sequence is CASSLDRAGELFF. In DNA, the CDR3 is TGTGCTAGCAGCTTAGACCGTGCCGGGGAGCTGTTTTTT. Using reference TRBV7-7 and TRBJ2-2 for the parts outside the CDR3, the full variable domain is GAGVSQSPRYKVTKRGQDVTLRCDPISSHATLYWYQQALGQGPEFLTYFNYEAQPDKSGLPSDRFSAERPEGSISTLTIQRTEQRDSAMYRCASSLDRAGELFFGEGSRLTVL.